The source of this T cell receptor (beta chain) is a study of OX40 agonist ivuxolimab in advanced cancers. Across the study: Ivuxolimab, an agonistic anti-OX40 (CD134) antibody, was given to patients.

Regarding the study as a whole: By week 6 at 0.1 to 3.0 mg/kg, blood CD4+ and CD8+ T cells had expanded clonally.

The ends lost 4 bases at V and 10 bases at J; junction bases unmatched: 4. The length of the CDR3 is 14 residues. Germline-derived CDR1 and CDR2 are SGHTA and FQGNSA. On this clone itself: Antigen: not known.

Produced via immunoSEQ multiplex PCR; TCRdb's table is partial and in-frame only. The sample includes 65,000 to 90,000 clones, about 89% of them seen just once. Material: CD4+ or CD8+ T cells sorted from blood, obtained in a trial of the OX40 agonist ivuxolimab. The sequence was obtained from an adult with an advanced solid tumor such as melanoma, head and neck, liver or kidney cancer. J is TRBJ2-3 and V is TRBV7-2; TRBD2 matches at 14 bases. CDR3 sequence: CASSSSTSGRAQYF. The CDR3 DNA sequence: TGTGCCAGCAGCTCCTCGACTAGCGGGAGGGCGCAGTATTTT.